Here is one TCR beta chain with its context. The antigen this receptor binds is unknown. The input lacks base qualities; no much larger clone sits a single base away. These data originate in a study of CD8 T cells in Susac syndrome (dated by TCRdb to about 2019). General notes on the study: Whether CD8+ T cell activation and differentiation in Susac syndrome was antigen driven was tested using repertoire sequencing.

RNA was extracted using the RNeasy kit, and about 0.5 to 1 ug of the RNA was reverse transcribed with random hexamers. The immunoSEQ multiplex PCR assay, covering 54 Vbeta and 13 Jbeta segments, was used to amplify TCR beta CDR3 regions. PCR amplification bias was corrected using a synthetic template baseline for primer optimization and computational correction. The paper's processing steps were these. Reads were annotated to V, D and J genes per IMGT and analyzed with immunoSEQ Analyzer, keeping only productive sequences. Clonality was computed as one minus Shannon entropy normalized by log2 of the number of productive unique sequences. For each patient and control, public and private clones were evaluated within the 100 most prevalent clones. Susac-specific clones were defined as absent from healthy and MS cohorts, around 980 published viral clones and other ImmuneACCESS disease sequences. TCRdb trimmed public reads at Q25 via fastp, called clones via MiXCR and kept in-frame beta chains. A single entry per CDR3 protein holds the most common genes and DNA from its merged rows. The V and J calls, along with clone size, are taken from TCRdb and not from the paper's own processing. This sample comprises approximately 160,000 distinct CDR3 sequences, just over 90% of them detected only once. The ten top clones hold just over 0.13% of the sample.

High-throughput TCR beta sequencing profiled peripheral blood CD8+ and CD4+ T cells from healthy donors, Susac syndrome patients and multiple sclerosis patients. Healthy donors were age- and sex-matched controls. CD8+ TEMRA cells were enriched by FACS, while bulk CD8+ and CD4+ T cells were purified by magnetic negative isolation. Blood was drawn into EDTA tubes, processed within 24 hours, and PBMCs were isolated by density gradient centrifugation. PBMCs intended for TCR sequencing were cryopreserved in liquid nitrogen and were subsequently thawed in a 37 degrees C water bath. The sorted or isolated CD4+, CD8+ and CD8+ TEMRA cells reached a purity of at least 90%. Between the V and J ends, shortened by 5 bases and 7 bases respectively, the junction contains 5 bases. The CDR3 runs 11 residues from the cysteine to the phenylalanine. CDR3 DNA is the only sequence kept; it has 33 bases, read in frame from the first base. The CDR1 and CDR2 encoded by the germline V gene are KGHDR and SFDVKD.

General conclusions and limits of the study: The TCR sequencing and HLA analysis was acknowledged to have included a relatively small number of individuals.

Sequences were obtained from CD4+ T cells from PBMCs. The origin of this receptor is a human donor in good health. Recombination linked TRBV24-1 to TRBJ1-5; the D gene is unclear. The CDR3 protein: CATSAGQPQHF. The bases read TGTGCCACCAGTGCGGGCCAGCCCCAGCATTTT.